This T cell receptor (beta chain) originates from a study of a mutant IDH1 vaccine in newly diagnosed glioma. Study summary: Patients had eight vaccinations, in weeks 1, 3, 5, 7, 11, 15, 19 and 23. Before enrollment, patients got radiotherapy alone, temozolomide alone, or mostly the combination. Broader study findings: Patients mounted vaccine-induced immune responses in 85% to 95% of cases. Apparently, pseudoprogression bore no relation to changes among the top peripheral T cell clonotypes.

Germline CDR1 LNHDA, CDR2 SQIVND (reference sequence). Trimming cost V 10 bases and J 0 bases, with 16 bases left between them. CDR3 length equals 15 residues. To note about this clone: Its antigen is unknown.

Time point specified: week 23, last vaccination. It was 300 ug of mutant IDH1 20-mer peptide that made up each vaccine dose, given with topical imiquimod. The repertoire was sequenced with immunoSEQ multiplex PCR; TCRdb's copy has only in-frame clones and lacks some. Among 65,000 or so clones listed, approximately 81% were seen once. The source material was PBMCs, sampled from a glioma patient whose treatment included an IDH1 peptide vaccine. The sequence came from a man younger than 45 with glioma. This chain uses TRBV19 with TRBJ2-1; TRBD1 is a possible D gene (6 bases). CDR3: CATRIGQSSYNEQFF. The CDR3 DNA follows: TGTGCCACTCGAATAGGACAGAGCTCCTACAATGAGCAGTTCTTC.